Sequencing of this T cell receptor beta chain was carried out in a study of T cells expressing NK-cell markers. With respect to this clonotype: Its antigen is as yet unknown.

Beta-chain TCR cDNA was generated via 5'RACE template switching with UMIs. Following a re-call of the 5' RACE reads, TCRdb has one entry per CDR3 protein and lacks DNA. The sample table sets out 200,000 to 300,000 distinct CDR3 sequences. The study, taken as a whole, reports: NKG2C+ dominant clonotypes from several donors made up about 1.0-7.0% of CD8+ T cells. The study left the HCMV specificity of expanded NKG2C+ T cell clones unresolved. In four donors, dominant clonotypes made up about 25-65% of CD3+CD56-NKG2C+ cells.

This CDR3 is built from 16 residues. The germline gives CDR1 SGHTA, CDR2 FQGNSA. The receptor was derived from a man between 18 and 29 years old in good health. The chain links TRBV7-2 to TRBJ2-7; there is no DNA to check the TCRdb D call of TRBD2. The sequencing sample was made of blood T cells: a sorted CD56 or NKG2C T cell subset, CD4+ or CD8+ T cells, or bulk PBMC T cells (not recorded which). CDR3 amino acids: CASSLGFGGSGYEQYF.